Following are 30 T cell receptor beta chains from one sample sequenced in a study of graft-versus-host responses after intestinal transplantation. No antigen is known for these receptors. Assay: immunoSEQ multiplex PCR; the TCRdb copy retains only in-frame clones and omits some. Of 90,000 to 150,000 clones listed, around 96% are singletons. The source material was unstimulated CD8+ T cells sorted from spleen or lymph node cells, sampled before intestinal transplant. Receptor source: a human donor who received an intestinal transplant.

The chain links TRBV10-3 to TRBJ2-1; TRBD2 might be the D (6 bases). Germline V gene sequence: CDR1 ENHRY, CDR2 SYGVKD. This CDR3 is 17 amino acids long. Trimming took 0 bases from V and 2 from J, leaving 14 bases between them. In nucleotides, the CDR3 is TGTGCCATCAGTGAGTCGGGTATCTGGGAGGCCTACAATGAGCAGTTCTTC. Translating gives CAISESGIWEAYNEQFF.

The genes are TRBV28 and TRBJ1-4, with 7 positions matching TRBD1. With V trimmed by 4 bases and J by 7 bases, 6 bases remained unmatched. There are 14 residues in the CDR3. The germline CDR1 and CDR2 sequences are MDHEN and SYDVKM. The CDR3 nucleotides are TGTGCCAGCAGTTCATGGACAGGAGGTGAAAAACTGTTTTTT. Translated, it gives CASSSWTGGEKLFF.

The rearrangement uses TRBV15 and TRBJ1-1; no firm D call. Germline values: CDR1 LNHNV, CDR2 YYDKDF (reference sequence). The CDR3 runs 16 residues. The ends were cut back, 0 bases at V and 3 bases at J, with 14 bases in the middle. Written as DNA, the CDR3 is TGTGCCACCAGCAGAGATCGAGGGCACGGGGACACTGAAGCTTTCTTT. Protein: CATSRDRGHGDTEAFF. Supplemented by reference TRBV15 and TRBJ1-1, the full variable domain reads DAMVIQNPRYQVTQFGKPVTLSCSQTLNHNVMYWYQQKSSQAPKLLFHYYDKDFNNEADTPDNFQSRRPNTSFCFLDIRSPGLGDTAMYLCATSRDRGHGDTEAFFGQGTRLTVV.

The rearrangement links TRBV28 to TRBJ2-7; D is uncertain. Trimming shortened V by 6 bases and J by 4 bases, and 22 bases separated the two germline ends. CDR1 and CDR2 from the germline V gene are MDHEN and SYDVKM. The CDR3 extends over 16 amino acids. The CDR3 spells CASRWTAGGEIYEQYF. CDR3 bases: TGTGCCAGCAGATGGACGGCTGGCGGCGAAATTTACGAGCAGTACTTC. Combining the CDR3 with reference TRBV28 and TRBJ2-7 gives the whole variable domain DVKVTQSSRYLVKRTGEKVFLECVQDMDHENMFWYRQDPGLGLRLIYFSYDVKMKEKGDIPEGYSVSREKKERFSLILESASTNQTSMYLCASRWTAGGEIYEQYFGPGTRLTVT.

The J gene is TRBJ2-2, the V gene TRBV13; D unclear. The germline V and J ends were trimmed by 4 bases and 5 bases, with 11 bases remaining between them. This CDR3 region has 14 residues. Germline V gene sequence: CDR1 PRHDT, CDR2 FYEKMQ (reference sequence). The CDR3: CASSSLSVTGELFF. The DNA for the CDR3 is TGTGCCAGCAGCTCTTTAAGCGTAACCGGGGAGCTGTTTTTT.

V gene TRBV6-6 combines with J gene TRBJ2-7, with 7 bases identical to TRBD1. CDR1 is MNHNY and CDR2 is SVGAGI in the germline V gene (reference sequence). The length of the CDR3 is 13 residues. V lost 2 bases and J lost 6; bases outside the gene matches: 4. CDR3 amino acids: CASSYTGVGEQYF. The CDR3, as DNA: TGTGCCAGCAGTTACACAGGGGTTGGCGAGCAGTACTTC.

This chain joins TRBV14 and TRBJ1-5; no reliable D call. V dropped 4 bases and J dropped 3 bases, with 16 bases sitting between them. CDR3 length: 16 amino acids. The germline V gene encodes CDR1 SGHDN and CDR2 FVKESK. CDR3 residues: CASSPERTGHNQPQHF. In DNA, the CDR3 is TGTGCCAGCAGCCCGGAAAGGACGGGCCACAATCAGCCCCAGCATTTT. The variable domain in full, completed from reference TRBV14 and TRBJ1-5, reads EAGVTQFPSHSVIEKGQTVTLRCDPISGHDNLYWYRRVMGKEIKFLLHFVKESKQDESGMPNNRFLAERTGGTYSTLKVQPAELEDSGVYFCASSPERTGHNQPQHFGDGTRLSIL.

V gene TRBV4-3 combines with J gene TRBJ2-7, with D hard to call. The V gene lost 1 base and the J gene lost 2 bases, with 12 bases spanning the gap. The CDR3 covers 15 residues. Germline V gene sequence: CDR1 LGHNA, CDR2 YSLEER. In nucleotides, the CDR3 is TGCGCCAGCAGCCAAGTTGAAGAGGTGACCTACGAGCAGTACTTC. Protein: CASSQVEEVTYEQYF.

This chain connects TRBV9 to TRBJ2-7, with D uncertain. This CDR3 has 16 residues. The germline V and J ends were trimmed by 0 bases and 0 bases, with 13 bases remaining between them. Germline V gives CDR1 SGDLS, CDR2 YYNGEE. This CDR3 reads CASSVADTGYSYEQYF. The CDR3 DNA reads as TGTGCCAGCAGCGTAGCTGATACGGGTTACTCCTACGAGCAGTACTTC.

The chain is built from TRBV9 and TRBJ2-3; 7 bases are shared with TRBD2. Trimming took 3 bases from V and 2 from J; bases not matched to a gene: 12. The CDR3 extends over 17 amino acids. CDR1 SGDLS and CDR2 YYNGEE come from the germline V gene. The CDR3 is CASSGTGLGGPTDTQYF. The CDR3 nucleotides are TGTGCCAGCAGCGGGACCGGACTAGGTGGGCCCACAGATACGCAGTATTTT.

In its sample, this clone was seen once. This sequence joins TRBV9 and TRBJ2-2; perhaps D is TRBD1 or TRBD2 (5 bases each). Deletions cut 1 base from V and 4 bases from J, with 11 bases between. Germline values: CDR1 SGDLS, CDR2 YYNGEE. This CDR3 has 15 amino acids. DNA of the CDR3: TGTGCCAGCAGCGTACAGGGCGGAGGCACCGGGGAGCTGTTTTTT. It codes for CASSVQGGGTGELFF.

The rearrangement uses TRBV5-4 and TRBJ2-3; TRBD2 matches at 12 bases. V lost 4 bases and J lost 3; bases outside the gene matches: 6. Germline assignment: CDR1 SGHNT and CDR2 YYREEE (reference sequence). The CDR3 covers 16 residues. In DNA form, the CDR3 reads TGTGCCAGCAGCCAGCGGACTAGCGGGACTACAGATACGCAGTATTTT. It encodes CASSQRTSGTTDTQYF.

This chain connects TRBV28 to TRBJ1-5, with D unresolved. V was shortened by 1 base and J by 4 bases, with 8 bases between the two germline ends. Germline values: CDR1 MDHEN, CDR2 SYDVKM. The CDR3 extends over 14 amino acids. CDR3 sequence reads: CASSLYPRNQPQHF. In nucleotides, the CDR3 is TGTGCCAGCAGTTTATATCCGAGAAATCAGCCCCAGCATTTT.

A single count supports this clone. This sequence joins TRBV7-6 and TRBJ2-5; no definite D call. The DNA end is more similar to TRBJ2-7, so the J call may be wrong. Germline CDR1 and CDR2: SGHVS and FNYEAQ. The CDR3 is 14 residues long. Written as DNA, the CDR3 is TGTGCCAGCAGCTTAGACCACAGCTCCTACGAGCAGTACTTC. Translated, it gives CASSLDHSSYEQYF.

The V and J genes are TRBV4-3 and TRBJ1-2; D is ambiguous. The CDR3 contains 11 residues. V lost 6 bases, J lost 2 bases, and 4 bases lay in between. From germline, CDR1 is LGHNA and CDR2 YSLEER. The CDR3 reads CASRTNYGYTF. For the CDR3, the DNA is TGCGCCAGCAGAACGAACTATGGCTACACCTTC.

The gene calls are TRBV30 and TRBJ2-3, with a possible D match to TRBD1 (5 bases). V was cut by 5 bases and J by 2 bases, with 20 bases left in between. Germline CDR1 and CDR2: GTSNPN and SVGIG (reference sequence). This CDR3 has 16 amino acids. CDR3 in DNA: TGTGCCTGGCAGACTCTCAGGGCGAGTTTCACAGATACGCAGTATTTT. Translated: CAWQTLRASFTDTQYF.

About this clone itself: The sample holds other DNA sequences that translate to the same CDR3. V gene TRBV28 combines with J gene TRBJ2-1; 8 nucleotides line up with TRBD1. Losses at the gene ends were 4 bases for V and 7 bases for J; bases not matched to a gene: 18. Germline V lookup: CDR1 MDHEN, CDR2 SYDVKM. The CDR3 has 18 residues. The CDR3 here is CASSYLTWGDRSQNEQFF. DNA of the CDR3: TGTGCCAGCAGTTATCTTACCTGGGGGGACAGGTCCCAAAATGAGCAGTTCTTC.

Remarks on this clone: A junction end diverges from the germline sequence, so it may reflect a read error. The rearrangement joins TRBV25-1 to TRBJ2-2, with D hard to call. In germline, CDR1 is MGHDK, CDR2 SYGVNS. This CDR3 has 14 amino acids. This chain's CDR3 is CAGSERPNTGELFF. In DNA form, the CDR3 reads TGTGCCGGCAGTGAACGTCCGAACACCGGGGAGCTGTTTTTT.

The genes are TRBV6-1 and TRBJ2-2; a possible D gene is TRBD2 (5 bases). Trimming left V 8 bases short and J 5 bases short, with 9 bases between. The CDR3 consists of 12 residues. Germline V lookup: CDR1 MNHNS, CDR2 SASEGT. The CDR3, as DNA: TGTGCCAGCCAACTAGGGACCGGGGAGCTGTTTTTT. It is translated as CASQLGTGELFF.

This chain uses TRBV10-3 with TRBJ2-7, with 8 positions matching TRBD1. With 3 bases clipped from V and 7 bases from J, the junction kept 11 bases outside the gene matches. The CDR3 length is 15 residues. Germline V gives CDR1 ENHRY, CDR2 SYGVKD. This chain's CDR3 is CAISDWTGRMDEQYF. As DNA, the CDR3 is TGTGCCATCAGTGATTGGACAGGGAGGATGGATGAGCAGTACTTC.

The V call is TRBV25-1, the J call TRBJ2-7; no clear D. The CDR3 has 18 amino acids. Germline CDR1 MGHDK, CDR2 SYGVNS. V lost 3 bases, J lost 1 base, and 22 bases lay in between. The CDR3 loop reads CASSDPASEILLSYEQYF. The DNA of the CDR3 is TGTGCCAGCAGTGACCCCGCGTCAGAGATTTTGCTTTCCTACGAGCAGTACTTC.

The CDR3 DNA reads as TGTGCCAGTAGGCAGAGGACAGAACCTAATGAAAAACTGTTTTTT. It codes for CASRQRTEPNEKLFF. The rearrangement links TRBV19 to TRBJ1-4, with D possibly being TRBD1 (6 bases). Trimming took off 6 bases at V and 3 bases at J, with 14 bases between the two ends. Germline loops: CDR1 LNHDA, CDR2 SQIVND (reference sequence). CDR3 length equals 15 residues.

The chain couples TRBV7-3 to TRBJ1-6; tentatively, D is TRBD1 (6 bases). The V end was cut by 5 bases, the J end by 5 bases, with 16 bases between. The CDR3 has 16 residues. Germline CDR1 is SGHTA and CDR2 is FQGTGA. DNA of the CDR3: TGTGCCAGCAGCAGTCGTGGGGGCCCCGATAATTCACCCCTCCACTTT. Protein sequence: CASSSRGGPDNSPLHF.

This chain links TRBV7-9 with TRBJ2-7, with D perhaps assigned TRBD1 or TRBD2 (5 bases each). The CDR3 is 14 residues long. Germline V gene data show CDR1 as SEHNR and CDR2 as FQNEAQ (reference sequence). Trimming took off 1 base at V and 0 bases at J, with 7 bases between the two ends. The CDR3 reads CASSLGGISYEQYF. In nucleotides, the CDR3 is TGTGCCAGCAGCTTAGGGGGGATCTCCTACGAGCAGTACTTC.

The genes are TRBV11-2 and TRBJ1-2, with no clear D. V was pared by 3 bases and J by 4 bases, with 18 bases between. Germline V CDR1 and CDR2: SGHAT, FQNNGV. The CDR3 has 16 residues. Here the CDR3 DNA reads TGTGCCAGCAGCTTCTTTAGTAGTCAGTCTCTCTATGGCTACACCTTC. It codes for CASSFFSSQSLYGYTF.

This clone appeared once. V usage is TRBV7-2 and J usage is TRBJ1-1; D is perhaps TRBD1 (6 bases). Germline loops: CDR1 SGHTA, CDR2 FQGNSA. This CDR3 is 16 amino acids long. The V gene lost 2 bases and the J gene lost 5 bases, with 18 bases spanning the gap. The CDR3 nucleotides read TGTGCCAGCAGCTTATCGGGACACCTAGCCGGGACTGAAGCTTTCTTT. This sequence encodes CASSLSGHLAGTEAFF.

The CDR3 sequence: CASSSRQSQGAETQYF. In nucleotides, the CDR3 is TGTGCCAGCAGCTCCCGCCAGTCCCAGGGAGCAGAGACCCAGTACTTC. The chain is built from TRBV7-6 and TRBJ2-5, with D possibly being TRBD1 or TRBD2 (5 bases each). The CDR3 is 16 amino acids. Deletions cut 4 bases from V and 4 bases from J, with 19 bases between. CDR1 is SGHVS, CDR2 FNYEAQ, per germline.

J is TRBJ2-2 and V is TRBV29-1; 8 bases agree with TRBD2. The CDR3 length is 14 residues. Per the germline V gene, CDR1 is SQVTM and CDR2 is ANQGSEA. V shed 4 bases and J 5 bases; nucleotides not matched to a gene: 6. The CDR3 sequence: CSVVTSGTTGELFF. CDR3 DNA: TGCAGCGTTGTTACTAGCGGAACGACCGGGGAGCTGTTTTTT.

The chain recombines TRBV28 with TRBJ1-6; unclear D gene. The V end was cut by 5 bases, the J end by 5 bases, with 13 bases between. The CDR3 consists of 15 residues. Per the germline V gene, CDR1 is MDHEN and CDR2 is SYDVKM. CDR3 nucleotide sequence: TGTGCCAGCAGTCCCTCGACAAAAAATAATTCACCCCTCCACTTT. It codes for CASSPSTKNNSPLHF.

V usage is TRBV11-3 and J usage is TRBJ2-1; 8 bases agree with TRBD1. The length of the CDR3 is 14 residues. After removal of 5 bases from V and 4 bases from J, the junction contained 4 bases not matched to a gene. Germline-derived CDR1 and CDR2 are SGHNT and YENEEA. CDR3 loop: CASSPRDRYNEQFF. The DNA of the CDR3 is TGTGCCAGCAGCCCCCGGGACAGGTACAATGAGCAGTTCTTC.